Below are 3 T cell receptor beta chains sequenced from a single sample in a study of blood T cell repertoires in COVID-19. Only in-frame clones appear in the TCRdb table, and some are missing; sequencing was by immunoSEQ multiplex PCR. The sample lists about 150,000 clones, approximately 90% seen once, with about 4.9% in the top ten. The sample comprised peripheral blood. The receptors come from a man between 18 and 35 years old with COVID-19, enrolled during active disease.

The genes are TRBV9 and TRBJ1-5; D may be TRBD1 (5 bases). V was cut by 3 bases and J by 2 bases, with 9 bases left in between. The CDR3 spans 14 residues. CDR1 is SGDLS and CDR2 is YYNGEE in the germline V gene. CDR3 in amino acids: CASSAQGRNQPQHF. Written as DNA, the CDR3 is TGTGCCAGCAGCGCCCAGGGCCGCAATCAGCCCCAGCATTTT.

This rearrangement joins TRBV7-2 to TRBJ2-5, with D possibly matching TRBD1 (5 bases). The CDR3 runs to 15 residues. CDR1 and CDR2 (germline): SGHTA, FQGNSA. With 1 base removed from V and 5 bases from J, the gap between germline ends came to 14 bases. CDR3 bases: TGTGCCAGCAGCTTAGTAGGGCATTCAGGGGAGACCCAGTACTTC. Its translation is CASSLVGHSGETQYF.

In nucleotides, the CDR3 is TGTGCCAGCAGTTTATGGCAGACAGGTCTGAACTATGGCTACACCTTC. Its translation is CASSLWQTGLNYGYTF. The chain links TRBV28 to TRBJ1-2, with D possibly TRBD1 on 6 matching bases. The V and J ends lost 0 bases and 2 bases respectively, with 13 bases between them. Germline V gives CDR1 MDHEN, CDR2 SYDVKM. The length of the CDR3 is 16 residues.